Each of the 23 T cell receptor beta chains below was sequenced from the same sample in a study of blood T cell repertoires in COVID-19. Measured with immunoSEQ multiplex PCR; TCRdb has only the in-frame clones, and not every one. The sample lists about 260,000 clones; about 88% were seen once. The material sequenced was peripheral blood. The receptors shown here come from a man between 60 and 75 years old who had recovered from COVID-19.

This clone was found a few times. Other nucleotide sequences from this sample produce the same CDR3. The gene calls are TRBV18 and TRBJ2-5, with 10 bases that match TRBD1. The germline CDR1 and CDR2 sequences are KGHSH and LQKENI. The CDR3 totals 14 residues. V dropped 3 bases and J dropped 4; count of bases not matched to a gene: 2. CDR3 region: CASSPGTGAETQYF. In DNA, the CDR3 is TGTGCCAGCTCACCTGGGACAGGGGCAGAGACCCAGTACTTC.

CDR3 protein: CASSLVVGLDSYEQYF. In nucleotides, the CDR3 is TGTGCCAGCAGCTTAGTTGTTGGGCTTGACTCCTACGAGCAGTACTTC. This chain uses TRBV7-9 with TRBJ2-7; unclear D gene. Germline CDR1 and CDR2: SEHNR and FQNEAQ (reference sequence). Trimming stripped 1 base from V and 0 bases from J, with 13 bases between. The CDR3 extends over 16 amino acids.

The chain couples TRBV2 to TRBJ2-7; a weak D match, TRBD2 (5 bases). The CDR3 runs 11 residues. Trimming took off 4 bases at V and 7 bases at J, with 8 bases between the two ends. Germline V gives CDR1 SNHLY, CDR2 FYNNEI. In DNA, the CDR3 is TGTGCCAGCAGTGGAGGGAATGAGCAGTACTTC. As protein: CASSGGNEQYF. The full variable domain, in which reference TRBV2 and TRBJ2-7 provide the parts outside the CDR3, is EPEVTQTPSHQVTQMGQEVILRCVPISNHLYFYWYRQILGQKVEFLVSFYNNEISEKSEIFDDQFSVERPDGSNFTLKIRSTKLEDSAMYFCASSGGNEQYFGPGTRLTVT.

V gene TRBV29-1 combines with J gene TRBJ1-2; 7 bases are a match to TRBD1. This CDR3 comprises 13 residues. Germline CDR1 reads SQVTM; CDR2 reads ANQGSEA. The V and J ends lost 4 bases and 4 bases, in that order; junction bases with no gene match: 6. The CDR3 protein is CSVAGQTLYGYTF. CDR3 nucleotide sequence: TGCAGCGTTGCGGGACAGACTCTCTATGGCTACACCTTC.

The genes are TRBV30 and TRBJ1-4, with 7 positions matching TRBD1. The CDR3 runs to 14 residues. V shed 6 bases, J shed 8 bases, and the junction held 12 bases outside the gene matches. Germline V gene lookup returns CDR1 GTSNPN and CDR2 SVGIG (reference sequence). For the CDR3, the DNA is TGTGCCTGCAGGGCCGGGACAGCCTCCGAAAAACTGTTTTTT. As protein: CACRAGTASEKLFF.

DNA for the CDR3: TGTGCCAGCAGTTACTCTAGCGGGGGCTACGAGCAGTACTTC. It translates to CASSYSSGGYEQYF. The chain employs TRBV6-6 and TRBJ2-7; TRBD2 matches 9 bases. The CDR3 length is 14 residues. Trimming took 0 bases from V and 3 from J; bases not matched to a gene: 0. Germline CDR1 is MNHNY and CDR2 is SVGAGI (reference sequence).

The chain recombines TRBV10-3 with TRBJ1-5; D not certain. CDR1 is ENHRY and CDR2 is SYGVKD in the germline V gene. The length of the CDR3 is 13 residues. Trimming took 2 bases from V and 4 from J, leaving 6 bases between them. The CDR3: CAISERGNQPQHF. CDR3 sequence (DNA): TGTGCCATCAGTGAGCGAGGGAATCAGCCCCAGCATTTT.

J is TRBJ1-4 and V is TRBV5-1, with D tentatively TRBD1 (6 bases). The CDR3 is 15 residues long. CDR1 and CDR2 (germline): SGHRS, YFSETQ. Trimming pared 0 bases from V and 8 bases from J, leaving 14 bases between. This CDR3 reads CASSLATGSEEKLFF. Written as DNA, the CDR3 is TGCGCCAGCAGCTTGGCAACAGGGTCGGAGGAAAAACTGTTTTTT.

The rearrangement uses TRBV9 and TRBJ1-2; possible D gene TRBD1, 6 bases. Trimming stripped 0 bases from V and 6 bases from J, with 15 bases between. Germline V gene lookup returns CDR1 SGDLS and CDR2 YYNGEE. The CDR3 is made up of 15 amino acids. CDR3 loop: CASSVDYWGQNGYTF. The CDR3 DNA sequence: TGTGCCAGCAGCGTAGATTACTGGGGGCAGAATGGCTACACCTTC.

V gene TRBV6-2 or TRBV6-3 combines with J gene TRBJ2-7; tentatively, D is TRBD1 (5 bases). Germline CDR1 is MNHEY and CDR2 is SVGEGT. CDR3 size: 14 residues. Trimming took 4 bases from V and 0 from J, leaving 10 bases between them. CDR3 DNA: TGTGCCAGCAGTTCCCAGGGTTCCTCCTACGAGCAGTACTTC. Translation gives CASSSQGSSYEQYF.

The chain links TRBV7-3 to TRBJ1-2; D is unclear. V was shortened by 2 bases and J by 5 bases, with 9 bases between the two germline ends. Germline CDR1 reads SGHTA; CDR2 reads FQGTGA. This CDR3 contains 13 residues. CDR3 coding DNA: TGTGCCAGCAGCTTAGCAGGAACTTATGGCTACACCTTC. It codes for CASSLAGTYGYTF.

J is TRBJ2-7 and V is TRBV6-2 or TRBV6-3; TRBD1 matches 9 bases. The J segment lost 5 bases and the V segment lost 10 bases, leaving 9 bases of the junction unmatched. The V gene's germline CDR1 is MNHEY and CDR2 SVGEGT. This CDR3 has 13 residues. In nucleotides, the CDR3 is TGTGCCACCGGCCCGGACAGGGGCCACGAGCAGTACTTC. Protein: CATGPDRGHEQYF.

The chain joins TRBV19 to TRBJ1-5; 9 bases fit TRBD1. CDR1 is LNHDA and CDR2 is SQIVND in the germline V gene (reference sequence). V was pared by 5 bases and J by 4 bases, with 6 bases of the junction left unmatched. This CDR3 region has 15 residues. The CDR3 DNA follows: TGTGCCAGTAGTGAAGGACAGGGGCATAATCAGCCCCAGCATTTT. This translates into CASSEGQGHNQPQHF.

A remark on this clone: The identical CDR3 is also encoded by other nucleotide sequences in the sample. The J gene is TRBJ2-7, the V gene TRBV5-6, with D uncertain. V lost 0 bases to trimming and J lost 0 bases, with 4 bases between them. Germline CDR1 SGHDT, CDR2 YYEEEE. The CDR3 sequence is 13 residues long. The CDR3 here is CASSLGSSYEQYF. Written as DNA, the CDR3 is TGTGCCAGCAGCTTGGGCAGCTCCTACGAGCAGTACTTC.

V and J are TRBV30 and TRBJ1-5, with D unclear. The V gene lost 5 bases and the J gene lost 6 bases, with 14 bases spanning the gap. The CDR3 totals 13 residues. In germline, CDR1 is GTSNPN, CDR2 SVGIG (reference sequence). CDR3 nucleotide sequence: TGTGCCTGGGGACTCGTGCCGGGTCAGCCCCAGCATTTT. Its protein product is CAWGLVPGQPQHF.

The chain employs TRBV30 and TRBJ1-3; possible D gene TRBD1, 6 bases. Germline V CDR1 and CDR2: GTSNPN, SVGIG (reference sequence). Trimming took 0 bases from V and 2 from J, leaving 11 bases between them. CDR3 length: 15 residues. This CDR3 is CAWSVQAGAGNTIYF. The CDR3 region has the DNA TGTGCCTGGAGTGTACAAGCAGGGGCTGGAAACACCATATATTTT.

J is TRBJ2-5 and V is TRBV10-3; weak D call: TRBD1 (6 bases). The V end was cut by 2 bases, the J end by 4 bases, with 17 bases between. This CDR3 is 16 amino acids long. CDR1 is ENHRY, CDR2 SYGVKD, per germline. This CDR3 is CAISEVGAAVSETQYF. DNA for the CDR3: TGTGCCATCAGTGAGGTGGGGGCCGCGGTTTCAGAGACCCAGTACTTC.

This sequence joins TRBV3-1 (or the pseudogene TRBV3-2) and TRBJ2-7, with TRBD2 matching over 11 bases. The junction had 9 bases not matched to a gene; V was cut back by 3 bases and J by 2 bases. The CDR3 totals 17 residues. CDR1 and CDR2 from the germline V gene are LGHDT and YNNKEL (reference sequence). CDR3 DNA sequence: TGTGCCAGCAGCCACGTATTAGCGGGGGGGGGCGCCTACGAGCAGTACTTC. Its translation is CASSHVLAGGGAYEQYF.

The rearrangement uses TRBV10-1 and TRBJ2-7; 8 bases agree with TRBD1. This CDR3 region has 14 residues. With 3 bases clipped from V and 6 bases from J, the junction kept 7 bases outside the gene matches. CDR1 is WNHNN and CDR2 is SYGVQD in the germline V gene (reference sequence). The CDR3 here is CASSETGQGGEQYF. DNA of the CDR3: TGCGCCAGCAGTGAAACTGGACAGGGCGGCGAGCAGTACTTC.

The CDR3 DNA reads TGTGCCAGCAGGTACAATGGACAGCAAACTAACTATGGCTACACCTTC. It yields the protein CASRYNGQQTNYGYTF. The V and J genes are TRBV6-2 or TRBV6-3 and TRBJ1-2, with TRBD1 as a possible D gene (6 bases). The CDR3 is made up of 16 amino acids. V was pared by 6 bases and J by 0 bases, with 17 bases between. Germline CDR1 and CDR2: MNHEY and SVGEGT.

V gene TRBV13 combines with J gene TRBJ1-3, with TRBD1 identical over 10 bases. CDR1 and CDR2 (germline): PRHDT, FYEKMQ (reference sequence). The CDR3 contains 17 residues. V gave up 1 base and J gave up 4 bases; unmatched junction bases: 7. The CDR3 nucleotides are TGTGCCAGCAGCTTAGCCGCTGGACAGGGGGTAGGAAACACCATATATTTT. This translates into CASSLAAGQGVGNTIYF.

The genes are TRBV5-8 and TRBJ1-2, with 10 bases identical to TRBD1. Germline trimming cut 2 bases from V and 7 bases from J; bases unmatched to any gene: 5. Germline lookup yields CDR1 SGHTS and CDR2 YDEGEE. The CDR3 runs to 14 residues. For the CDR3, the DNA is TGTGCCAGCAGCTTAAGGGGACAGGGGCCTGGCTACACCTTC. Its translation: CASSLRGQGPGYTF.

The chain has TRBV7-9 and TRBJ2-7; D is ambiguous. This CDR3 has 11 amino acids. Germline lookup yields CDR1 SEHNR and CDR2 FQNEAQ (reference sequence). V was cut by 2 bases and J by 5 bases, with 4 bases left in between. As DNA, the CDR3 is TGTGCCAGCAGCTTATTCGACGAGCAGTACTTC. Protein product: CASSLFDEQYF. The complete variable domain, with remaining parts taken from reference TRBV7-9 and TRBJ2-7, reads DTGVSQNPRHKITKRGQNVTFRCDPISEHNRLYWYRQTLGQGPEFLTYFQNEAQLEKSRLLSDRFSAERPKGSFSTLEIQRTEQGDSAMYLCASSLFDEQYFGPGTRLTVT.